Below are 7 T cell receptor beta chains sequenced from a single sample in a study of graft-versus-host responses after intestinal transplantation. Produced via immunoSEQ multiplex PCR; TCRdb's table is partial and in-frame only. The sample lists around 20,000 clones, 70% to 80% occurring once. Intraepithelial and lamina propria lymphocytes were freed from processed graft tissue. Source: ileum tissue, taken 12 days after intestinal transplant. The source is a human patient who received an intestinal transplant, so some T cells may come from the graft donor.

This clone was counted once. The chain links TRBV19 to TRBJ1-1; 8 nucleotides line up with TRBD1. Trimming removed 3 bases from V and 7 bases from J; junction bases left unmatched: 7. CDR3 length equals 14 residues. The germline gives CDR1 LNHDA, CDR2 SQIVND (reference sequence). The CDR3 nucleotides are TGTGCCAGTAGTATCCAGGGGGCGCTTGGTGAAGCTTTCTTT. It specifies CASSIQGALGEAFF.

This clone was counted once. This chain uses TRBV7-9 with TRBJ1-3; no definite D call. Germline values: CDR1 SEHNR, CDR2 FQNEAQ (reference sequence). This CDR3 is built from 16 residues. Between the trimmed V and J ends, which lost 2 bases and 4 bases, there was a span of 15 bases. Written as DNA, the CDR3 is TGTGCCAGCAGCTTACAATCCTCCGGGAGCGGAAACACCATATATTTT. It specifies CASSLQSSGSGNTIYF.

V usage is TRBV19 and J usage is TRBJ2-1; 8 nucleotides match TRBD2. The V segment lost 3 bases and the J segment 7 bases; nucleotides outside the gene matches: 5. The CDR3 extends over 14 amino acids. Looked up from germline, CDR1 is LNHDA and CDR2 is SQIVND (reference sequence). The CDR3 loop is CASSMGRGGNEQFF. CDR3 sequence (DNA): TGTGCCAGTAGTATGGGTCGGGGGGGGAATGAGCAGTTCTTC.

This chain uses TRBV13 with TRBJ1-3; 8 nucleotides agree with TRBD1. Germline trimming cut 3 bases from V and 4 bases from J; bases unmatched to any gene: 8. The length of the CDR3 is 16 residues. From germline, CDR1 is PRHDT and CDR2 FYEKMQ (reference sequence). The CDR3 DNA is TGTGCCAGCAGCTTGGCAGGGGGCGTAGGGGGAAACACCATATATTTT. Protein product: CASSLAGGVGGNTIYF.

This clone was detected a few times. V is TRBV5-1 and J is TRBJ2-5, with 7 bases that match TRBD1. The CDR3 has 15 residues. V dropped 4 bases and J dropped 4; count of bases not matched to a gene: 10. The germline CDR1 and CDR2 sequences are SGHRS and YFSETQ. The CDR3 nucleotides read TGCGCCAGCAGCATCCAACAGGGGCCCGCAGAGACCCAGTACTTC. Residues: CASSIQQGPAETQYF.

V and J are TRBV18 and TRBJ1-4, with unresolved D. CDR1 is KGHSH, CDR2 LQKENI, per germline. The CDR3 totals 14 residues. Trimming took 2 bases from V and 5 from J, leaving 9 bases between them. The CDR3 DNA follows: TGTGCCAGCTCACCAACCGGAGACAATGAAAAACTGTTTTTT. It encodes CASSPTGDNEKLFF.

This clone appeared a single time. The chain couples TRBV4-2 to TRBJ2-1; 9 positions agree with TRBD2. The germline gives CDR1 LGHNA, CDR2 YNFKEQ. This CDR3 comprises 16 residues. The V and J ends lost 0 bases and 6 bases, in that order; junction bases with no gene match: 6. The CDR3 spells CASSQEVGRGGNEQFF. In DNA form, the CDR3 reads TGTGCCAGCAGCCAAGAAGTAGGGCGGGGGGGCAATGAGCAGTTCTTC.